The rows below give T cell receptor beta chains drawn from one sample of a study of T cells in Graves' hyperthyroidism and ophthalmopathy. MiXCR was run by TCRdb on the multiplex PCR reads, yielding one entry per CDR3 protein. The table records 450,000 to 650,000 distinct CDR3 sequences, approximately 15% of them present only once. The sequenced sample was blood. Receptor source: a woman younger than 35 with Graves' ophthalmopathy. The CDR3 runs from the conserved cysteine through the conserved F or W. The D gene is left open where the match is weak. Clone size is stated in some rows and not others, as once, few, many or a class when expanded.

V gene: TRBV12-3/TRBV12-4
D gene: .
clone size: .
J gene: TRBJ1-4
CDR3 DNA: TGTGCCACCAGCCTTAGCACAACTAATGAAAAACTGTTTTTT
CDR3 protein: CATSLSTTNEKLFF

V gene: TRBV27
D gene: .
clone size: .
J gene: TRBJ1-5
CDR3 DNA: TGTGCCAGCAGTTTAGATGGGGCGGAGCAGCCCCAGCATTTT
CDR3 protein: CASSLDGAEQPQHF

V gene: TRBV19
D gene: TRBD1
clone size: few
J gene: TRBJ2-7
CDR3 DNA: TGTGCCAGTAGGCTCGGACAGGGCGAGCAGTACTTC
CDR3 protein: CASRLGQGEQYF

V gene: TRBV12-3/TRBV12-4
D gene: TRBD1
clone size: many
J gene: TRBJ2-1
CDR3 DNA: TGTGCCAGCAGTTTCCTGAGACAGGGGGGAGATATCTACAATGAGCAGTTCTTC
CDR3 protein: CASSFLRQGGDIYNEQFF

V gene: TRBV6-2/TRBV6-3
D gene: TRBD1
clone size: many
J gene: TRBJ1-1
CDR3 DNA: TGTGCCAGTCAATCGACAGGGCCGAACACTGAAGCTTTCTTT
CDR3 protein: CASQSTGPNTEAFF

V gene: TRBV12-5
D gene: .
clone size: many
J gene: TRBJ2-1
CDR3 DNA: TGTGCTAGTGGTTTGGTAGGAGCGCCAGCCTACAATGAGCAGTTCTTC
CDR3 protein: CASGLVGAPAYNEQFF

V gene: TRBV7-2
D gene: .
clone size: many
J gene: TRBJ2-3
CDR3 DNA: TGTGCCAGCAGCTTAGATCTAAGACTGCCTCTGGCGCAGTATTTT
CDR3 protein: CASSLDLRLPLAQYF

V gene: TRBV7-9
D gene: TRBD2
clone size: few
J gene: TRBJ2-3
CDR3 DNA: TGTGCCAGCAGCCAGTACTGGACTAGCGGGACCGTCACAGATACGCAGTATTTT
CDR3 protein: CASSQYWTSGTVTDTQYF

V gene: TRBV10-3
D gene: .
clone size: .
J gene: TRBJ1-1
CDR3 DNA: TGTGCCATCAGTCCCTCCCGCCTCCGACGGGAGAACACTGAAGCTTTCTTT
CDR3 protein: CAISPSRLRRENTEAFF

V gene: TRBV9
D gene: .
clone size: many
J gene: TRBJ2-5
CDR3 DNA: TGTGCCAGCAGCGTAGGGGCAGGGAGTCAAGAGACCCAGTACTTC
CDR3 protein: CASSVGAGSQETQYF

V gene: TRBV10-3
D gene: .
clone size: .
J gene: TRBJ2-7
CDR3 DNA: TGTGCCAGCTGCGGGCTTCTATCCTACGAGCAGTACTTC
CDR3 protein: CASCGLLSYEQYF

V gene: TRBV28
D gene: TRBD1
clone size: few
J gene: TRBJ1-6
CDR3 DNA: TGTGCCAGCAGTTTGTACCGGGACAGGGACAGTTCACCCCTCCACTTT
CDR3 protein: CASSLYRDRDSSPLHF

V gene: TRBV7-8
D gene: TRBD2
clone size: many
J gene: TRBJ2-1
CDR3 DNA: TGTGCCAGCAGCTTAACTAGCGCCTCCTACAATGAGCAGTTCTTC
CDR3 protein: CASSLTSASYNEQFF

V gene: TRBV6-5
D gene: TRBD2
clone size: .
J gene: TRBJ2-1
CDR3 DNA: TGTGCCAGCAGTTACTCACCTGGGAGGGGTCAGTTCTTC
CDR3 protein: CASSYSPGRGQFF

V gene: TRBV14
D gene: .
clone size: few
J gene: TRBJ2-2
CDR3 DNA: TGTGCCAGCAGCCCCCAAGACACCGGGGAGCTGTTTTTT
CDR3 protein: CASSPQDTGELFF

V gene: TRBV9
D gene: TRBD2
clone size: few
J gene: TRBJ2-1
CDR3 DNA: TGTGCCAGCAACCCGCGGGGGGGTCTAACTCCTGAGGGGAATGAGCAGTTCTTC
CDR3 protein: CASNPRGGLTPEGNEQFF

V gene: TRBV7-9
D gene: TRBD1
clone size: .
J gene: TRBJ2-7
CDR3 DNA: TGTGCCAGCAGCTTAGCGAGACAGGGGATAGCCTACGAGCAGTACTTC
CDR3 protein: CASSLARQGIAYEQYF

V gene: TRBV6-2/TRBV6-3
D gene: .
clone size: many
J gene: TRBJ2-7
CDR3 DNA: TGTGCCAGCAGTAGGGGTCCAATAGACGAGCAGTACTTC
CDR3 protein: CASSRGPIDEQYF

V gene: TRBV20-1
D gene: TRBD2
clone size: many
J gene: TRBJ2-7
CDR3 DNA: TGCAGTGCTAGAGAAGGGCTAGCGGGAGGGCCTATAATCTACGAGCAGTACTTC
CDR3 protein: CSAREGLAGGPIIYEQYF

V gene: TRBV13
D gene: .
clone size: many
J gene: TRBJ2-3
CDR3 DNA: TGTGCCAGCAGCACCTCACAGGGCACAGATACGCAGTATTTT
CDR3 protein: CASSTSQGTDTQYF

V gene: TRBV4-3
D gene: .
clone size: .
J gene: TRBJ2-1
CDR3 DNA: TGCGCCAGCAGCCCCGACTGGAGCTCCTACAATGAGCAGTTCTTC
CDR3 protein: CASSPDWSSYNEQFF

V gene: TRBV11-2
D gene: .
clone size: many
J gene: TRBJ2-1
CDR3 DNA: TGTGCCAGCAGCCCAAGTAGGTATGAGCAGTTCTTC
CDR3 protein: CASSPSRYEQFF

V gene: TRBV7-8
D gene: TRBD2
clone size: many
J gene: TRBJ2-1
CDR3 DNA: TGTGCCAGCAGCTTAGCGGGAGGGAGATACAATGAGCAGTTCTTC
CDR3 protein: CASSLAGGRYNEQFF

V gene: TRBV7-9
D gene: .
clone size: many
J gene: TRBJ2-7
CDR3 DNA: TGTGCCAGCGCGCTTGGCGAGCAGTACTTC
CDR3 protein: CASALGEQYF

V gene: TRBV3-1
D gene: .
clone size: few
J gene: TRBJ1-2
CDR3 DNA: TGTGCCAGCAGCCAAGGATCTGCTAACTATGGCTACACCTTC
CDR3 protein: CASSQGSANYGYTF

V gene: TRBV27
D gene: .
clone size: many
J gene: TRBJ2-3
CDR3 DNA: TGTGCCAGCAGTTTAGGAACCTCAGATACGCAGTATTTT
CDR3 protein: CASSLGTSDTQYF

V gene: TRBV2
D gene: .
clone size: many
J gene: TRBJ2-7
CDR3 DNA: TGTGCCAGCAGTGTTAACTCGAACTCCTACGAGCAGTACTTC
CDR3 protein: CASSVNSNSYEQYF

V gene: TRBV6-1
D gene: .
clone size: .
J gene: TRBJ1-5
CDR3 DNA: TGTGCCAGCAGTCGTAGGGGGGCTAGCAATCAGCCCCAGCATTTT
CDR3 protein: CASSRRGASNQPQHF

V gene: TRBV12-3/TRBV12-4
D gene: TRBD1
clone size: many
J gene: TRBJ1-1
CDR3 DNA: TGTGCCAGCAGTCGTACCAGGGGGACTGAAGCTTTCTTT
CDR3 protein: CASSRTRGTEAFF

V gene: TRBV28
D gene: .
clone size: .
J gene: TRBJ2-1
CDR3 DNA: TGTGCCAGCGTCCCTCAGAAGATAGCTAGTGAGCAGTTCTTC
CDR3 protein: CASVPQKIASEQFF

V gene: TRBV28
D gene: .
clone size: many
J gene: TRBJ2-7
CDR3 DNA: TGTGCCAGCAGTATAAGTAACGAGCAGTACTTC
CDR3 protein: CASSISNEQYF

V gene: TRBV5-1
D gene: .
clone size: many
J gene: TRBJ1-1
CDR3 DNA: TGCGCCAGCAGCTTGGCCGGTGTCTGGAACACTGAAGCTTTCTTT
CDR3 protein: CASSLAGVWNTEAFF

V gene: TRBV4-3
D gene: .
clone size: many
J gene: TRBJ2-3
CDR3 DNA: TGCGCCAGCAGCCAAGGAGGGAGCAGGACAGATACGCAGTATTTT
CDR3 protein: CASSQGGSRTDTQYF

V gene: TRBV4-3
D gene: TRBD2
clone size: .
J gene: TRBJ2-1
CDR3 DNA: TGCGCCAGCAGCCAAGATTTTCAGGGACTAGCGTCTCTCAATGAGCAGTTCTTC
CDR3 protein: CASSQDFQGLASLNEQFF

V gene: TRBV6-1
D gene: .
clone size: .
J gene: TRBJ1-5
CDR3 DNA: TGTGCCACCGCCCGAAATAGCAATCAGCCCCAGCATTTT
CDR3 protein: CATARNSNQPQHF

V gene: TRBV19
D gene: .
clone size: .
J gene: TRBJ2-7
CDR3 DNA: TGTGCCAGTAGTAACCAACCGGGGTCAGTCACCTACGAGCAGTACTTC
CDR3 protein: CASSNQPGSVTYEQYF

V gene: TRBV30
D gene: .
clone size: few
J gene: TRBJ1-1
CDR3 DNA: TGTGCCTGGAACCGGAGGGATGAAGCTTTCTTT
CDR3 protein: CAWNRRDEAFF

V gene: TRBV15
D gene: TRBD1
clone size: many
J gene: TRBJ1-5
CDR3 DNA: TGTGCCACCAGCAGAGACTTACCCCGGACAGGGGATAATCAGCCCCAGCATTTT
CDR3 protein: CATSRDLPRTGDNQPQHF

V gene: TRBV7-2
D gene: TRBD2
clone size: many
J gene: TRBJ2-1
CDR3 DNA: TGTGCCAGCAGCTTACTACTAGCGGAGATCCAGTTCTTC
CDR3 protein: CASSLLLAEIQFF

V gene: TRBV30
D gene: .
clone size: many
J gene: TRBJ1-4
CDR3 DNA: TGTGCCTGGAGCCATGAAAAACTGTTTTTT
CDR3 protein: CAWSHEKLFF

V gene: TRBV2
D gene: .
clone size: many
J gene: TRBJ2-7
CDR3 DNA: TGTGCCAGCAGTGAGACCTTGGGTGGAACCGAGCAGTACTTC
CDR3 protein: CASSETLGGTEQYF

V gene: TRBV11-2
D gene: .
clone size: .
J gene: TRBJ2-7
CDR3 DNA: TGTGCCAGCAGCTTTCGGCAGGTTGCCTACGAGCAGTACTTC
CDR3 protein: CASSFRQVAYEQYF

V gene: TRBV2
D gene: .
clone size: .
J gene: TRBJ1-5
CDR3 DNA: TGTGCCAGCAATCTTGAGTCCGGGGGGATTGGCAATCAGCCCCAGCATTTT
CDR3 protein: CASNLESGGIGNQPQHF

V gene: TRBV6-9
D gene: TRBD2
clone size: .
J gene: TRBJ2-7
CDR3 DNA: TGTGCCAGCAGTTGGGGGGGGGGGGGGGGGAGGGACGAGCAGTACTTC
CDR3 protein: CASSWGGGGGRDEQYF

V gene: TRBV7-3
D gene: .
clone size: many
J gene: TRBJ2-1
CDR3 DNA: TGTGCCAGCAGCTTAGACCCCAACAATGAGCAGTTCTTC
CDR3 protein: CASSLDPNNEQFF

V gene: TRBV9
D gene: TRBD2
clone size: .
J gene: TRBJ2-1
CDR3 DNA: TGTGCCAGCACCTCCGGACTAGCGGGAGGAAATGAGCAGTTCTTC
CDR3 protein: CASTSGLAGGNEQFF

V gene: TRBV6-1
D gene: TRBD2
clone size: few
J gene: TRBJ2-3
CDR3 DNA: TGTGCCAGCAACCCTTCTAGCGGACACACAGATACGCAGTATTTT
CDR3 protein: CASNPSSGHTDTQYF

V gene: TRBV4-1
D gene: TRBD2
clone size: few
J gene: TRBJ2-2
CDR3 DNA: TGCGCCAGCAGCCAGAGGCTAGCGGGCGCCGGGGAGCTGTTTTTT
CDR3 protein: CASSQRLAGAGELFF

V gene: TRBV20-1
D gene: TRBD2
clone size: few
J gene: TRBJ2-3
CDR3 DNA: TGCAGTGCTAGAGATAGCAGCGGGAGTGGATTGGCAGATACGCAGTATTTT
CDR3 protein: CSARDSSGSGLADTQYF

V gene: TRBV25-1
D gene: .
clone size: few
J gene: TRBJ1-4
CDR3 DNA: TGTGCCAGCAGTGAATACAGGGGCGCAGGTGAAAAACTGTTTTTT
CDR3 protein: CASSEYRGAGEKLFF

V gene: TRBV30
D gene: .
clone size: many
J gene: TRBJ2-3
CDR3 DNA: TGTGCCTGGAGTGTATTACAAGATACGCAGTATTTT
CDR3 protein: CAWSVLQDTQYF

V gene: TRBV4-1
D gene: TRBD2
clone size: .
J gene: TRBJ2-7
CDR3 DNA: TGCGCCAGCAGTCTAGCGGGAGATGACTACGAGCAGTACTTC
CDR3 protein: CASSLAGDDYEQYF

V gene: TRBV3-1
D gene: .
clone size: many
J gene: TRBJ2-7
CDR3 DNA: TGTGCCAGCAGCCAAGATTGGAAGGGGCTCTCCTACGAGCAGTACTTC
CDR3 protein: CASSQDWKGLSYEQYF